This TCR beta chain was retrieved from a study of T cells after yellow fever vaccination. Whole-study findings and limits: Repertoires sorted by FACS could include abundant clonotypes that are contaminants from the bulk population. Although most clonotypes did not, a small share appeared in both CD4 and CD8 compartments.

Per germline, CDR1 LNHNV and CDR2 YYDKDF (reference sequence). V dropped 3 bases and J dropped 2; count of bases not matched to a gene: 7. The CDR3 loop spans 15 amino acids. The study made its TCR cDNA through 5'RACE template switching. That step introduced a universal primer site along with UMIs. One entry per CDR3 protein results from TCRdb running MiXCR on the 5' RACE reads. The sample lists 550,000 or so distinct CDR3 sequences, roughly 19% occurring once. A word on this clonotype: Its antigen is not identified.

This material consisted of PBMCs, taken 15 days after the yellow fever booster vaccination. The chain recombines TRBV15 with TRBJ2-7, with TRBD2 matching 7 bases. The sequence came from a man aged 30 to 39 who received the YFV17D yellow fever vaccine. Here the CDR3 reads CATSRETSAAYEQYF. The CDR3 region has the DNA TGTGCCACCAGCAGGGAAACTAGCGCAGCCTACGAGCAGTACTTC. Filled out from reference TRBV15 and TRBJ2-7, the complete variable domain reads DAMVIQNPRYQVTQFGKPVTLSCSQTLNHNVMYWYQQKSSQAPKLLFHYYDKDFNNEADTPDNFQSRRPNTSFCFLDIRSPGLGDTAMYLCATSRETSAAYEQYFGPGTRLTVT.